These 25 T cell receptor beta chains were all obtained from the same sample, sequenced in a study of beta chain features in type 1 diabetes (dated 2018 in TCRdb). Library preparation used the immunoSEQ multiplex PCR assay. The entire amount of isolated RNA was reverse transcribed using the High Capacity cDNA Reverse Transcription Kit, so the sequenced TCRB transcripts were expressed ones. This immuneACCESS table, as held by TCRdb, lists in-frame sequences with V and J called but not all clones. Of the missing ones, under half trace to an unresolved V gene in checked studies; the others have no known cause. The sample profile shows 350,000 to 400,000 clones; roughly 16% of them were found once. Approximately 0.02% of the sample goes to the ten largest clones. The sequenced material came from naive CD4+ T cells from blood. This sample's cell subset or site label indicates: true naive CD4+ T cells. The receptors shown here come from a woman younger than 35 in good health.

The chain carries TRBV5-1 and TRBJ2-3, with D perhaps matching TRBD1 (6 bases). V was shortened by 1 base and J by 5 bases, with 14 bases between the two germline ends. The length of the CDR3 is 15 residues. CDR1 and CDR2 from the germline V gene are SGHRS and YFSETQ. As DNA, the CDR3 is TGCGCCAGCAGCTTGACAGGGCGAGTGGGAGATACGCAGTATTTT. Its translation: CASSLTGRVGDTQYF.

This clone has only a few counts. The rearrangement joins TRBV25-1 to TRBJ1-1; no reliable D call. V was clipped by 6 bases and J by 5 bases, with 10 bases between them. Per germline, CDR1 MGHDK and CDR2 SYGVNS. The CDR3 runs to 12 residues. The CDR3 coding sequence is TGTGCCAGCAGCCCAACGGGGACTGAAGCTTTCTTT. Protein product: CASSPTGTEAFF. The variable domain in full, with the rest retrieved from reference TRBV25-1 and TRBJ1-1, is EADIYQTPRYLVIGTGKKITLECSQTMGHDKMYWYQQDPGMELHLIHYSYGVNSTEKGDLSSESTVSRIRTEHFPLTLESARPSHTSQYLCASSPTGTEAFFGQGTRLTVV.

The V call is TRBV10-3, the J call TRBJ1-1; D unclear. CDR1 and CDR2 (germline): ENHRY, SYGVKD. This CDR3 has 15 amino acids. V shed 3 bases and J shed 4 bases, with 15 bases lying between them. The CDR3 region has the DNA TGTGCCATCAGTGAAGGAGGGAGGGCCTTCACTGAAGCTTTCTTT. Translating it yields CAISEGGRAFTEAFF.

The chain links TRBV30 to TRBJ1-5; D is undetermined. Germline lookup yields CDR1 GTSNPN and CDR2 SVGIG (reference sequence). Trimming pared 2 bases from V and 5 bases from J, leaving 10 bases between. The CDR3 is made up of 13 amino acids. The CDR3 region is CAWSTRGDQPQHF. For the CDR3, the DNA is TGTGCCTGGAGTACCCGGGGAGATCAGCCCCAGCATTTT.

J is TRBJ1-1 and V is TRBV5-4; D uncertain. V was clipped by 1 base and J by 0 bases, with 7 bases between them. The CDR3 consists of 14 residues. CDR1 SGHNT and CDR2 YYREEE come from the germline V gene (reference sequence). In DNA form, the CDR3 reads TGTGCCAGCAGCTTGTACAGCCTGAACACTGAAGCTTTCTTT. It specifies CASSLYSLNTEAFF.

This clone was detected a few times. V usage is TRBV30 and J usage is TRBJ2-1; 7 positions match TRBD2. The length of the CDR3 is 16 residues. Germline CDR1 reads GTSNPN; CDR2 reads SVGIG (reference sequence). V trimming: 2 bases; J trimming: 4 bases; junction bases outside the gene matches: 11. The CDR3 sequence is CAWSPSYSGWYNEQFF. CDR3 DNA: TGTGCCTGGAGTCCATCTTATAGCGGGTGGTACAATGAGCAGTTCTTC.

V gene TRBV9 combines with J gene TRBJ2-2; 9 positions agree with TRBD1. Germline-derived CDR1 and CDR2 are SGDLS and YYNGEE. The V and J ends lost 3 bases and 2 bases, in that order; junction bases with no gene match: 8. This CDR3 has 17 residues. For the CDR3, the DNA is TGTGCCAGCAGCGCAGGCGTGGGACAGGGAAACACCGGGGAGCTGTTTTTT. This translates into CASSAGVGQGNTGELFF.

The J gene is TRBJ1-5, the V gene TRBV5-1; D unclear. CDR1 and CDR2 (germline): SGHRS, YFSETQ. Trimming pared 1 base from V and 5 bases from J, leaving 13 bases between. The CDR3 is made up of 15 amino acids. The CDR3: CASSLLAGNDQPQHF. CDR3 nucleotides: TGCGCCAGCAGCTTGTTGGCCGGGAACGATCAGCCCCAGCATTTT.

This rearrangement joins TRBV4-2 to TRBJ2-1, with 7 bases identical to TRBD2. Per germline, CDR1 LGHNA and CDR2 YNFKEQ. CDR3 length equals 17 residues. With 0 bases clipped from V and 6 bases from J, the junction kept 11 bases outside the gene matches. The CDR3 DNA follows: TGTGCCAGCAGCCAAGAGGGGAGCGGGAAATTAATCAATGAGCAGTTCTTC. It is translated as CASSQEGSGKLINEQFF.

A word on this clone: Different DNA sequences within this sample yield the same CDR3. The J gene is TRBJ2-7, the V gene TRBV30; possibly TRBD2 for D (7 bases). The CDR3 spans 13 residues. Germline V gene data show CDR1 as GTSNPN and CDR2 as SVGIG (reference sequence). Trimming stripped 0 bases from V and 4 bases from J, with 10 bases between. The CDR3 bases are TGTGCCTGGAGTGTGGGGGGGACATACGAGCAGTACTTC. Translated: CAWSVGGTYEQYF.

This clone was observed a few times. V usage is TRBV7-2 and J usage is TRBJ1-2; D ambiguous. The CDR3 consists of 13 residues. Trimming took off 1 base at V and 0 bases at J, with 3 bases between the two ends. Germline loops: CDR1 SGHTA, CDR2 FQGNSA. CDR3 in amino acids: CASSLGANYGYTF. CDR3 nucleotides: TGTGCCAGCAGCTTAGGAGCTAACTATGGCTACACCTTC.

Worth noting for this clone: Compared with germline, one end of the junction differs, possibly owing to a read error. The rearrangement uses TRBV7-7 and TRBJ2-7; the D gene is possibly TRBD1 (6 bases). In germline, CDR1 is SSHAT, CDR2 FNYEAQ (reference sequence). The CDR3 runs to 15 residues. CDR3 sequence (DNA): TGTGCTAGCAGCCAACTGCCAGGGGCCTCCTACGAGCAGTACTTC. Translating gives CASSQLPGASYEQYF. Full variable domain (rest looked up from reference TRBV7-7 and TRBJ2-7): GAGVSQSPRYKVTKRGQDVTLRCDPISSHATLYWYQQALGQGPEFLTYFNYEAQPDKSGLPSDRFSAERPEGSISTLTIQRTEQRDSAMYRCASSQLPGASYEQYFGPGTRLTVT.

This clone was observed a few times. This chain uses TRBV4-3 with TRBJ2-7, with D perhaps TRBD2 (6 bases). Between the trimmed V and J ends, which lost 3 bases and 0 bases, there was a span of 21 bases. Germline CDR1 is LGHNA and CDR2 is YSLEER. This CDR3 comprises 18 residues. The CDR3 is CASSHPFWREWSSYEQYF. In DNA, the CDR3 is TGCGCCAGCAGCCATCCTTTTTGGAGGGAGTGGAGCTCCTACGAGCAGTACTTC.

The genes are TRBV7-2 and TRBJ1-2, with D hard to call. The CDR3 has 13 residues. V lost 4 bases to trimming and J lost 7 bases, with 13 bases between them. Looked up from germline, CDR1 is SGHTA and CDR2 is FQGNSA. CDR3 DNA sequence: TGTGCCAGCAGCTCGTTGGGCCAACCTGGCTACACCTTC. Its translation is CASSSLGQPGYTF.

The rearrangement joins TRBV9 to TRBJ2-5; TRBD2 matches 9 bases. The CDR3 extends over 16 amino acids. From germline, CDR1 is SGDLS and CDR2 YYNGEE. With 3 bases clipped from V and 4 bases from J, the junction kept 10 bases outside the gene matches. This chain's CDR3 is CASSAIAGEDRETQYF. Written as DNA, the CDR3 is TGTGCCAGCAGCGCGATAGCGGGAGAGGATCGAGAGACCCAGTACTTC.

This clone was recorded a few times. J is TRBJ2-1 and V is TRBV2; TRBD2 aligns across 8 bases. Germline V gene data show CDR1 as SNHLY and CDR2 as FYNNEI. The CDR3 is 14 residues long. V lost 9 bases, J lost 4 bases, and 8 bases stayed unmatched. The DNA of the CDR3 is TGTGCCAGGGGGGGTCTAGCGGGTTACAATGAGCAGTTCTTC. This gives the protein CARGGLAGYNEQFF.

The J gene is TRBJ2-7, the V gene TRBV7-9; 7 positions match TRBD1. The V gene's germline CDR1 is SEHNR and CDR2 FQNEAQ (reference sequence). The junction had 5 bases not matched to a gene; V was cut back by 1 base and J by 2 bases. CDR3 length equals 15 residues. This CDR3 reads CASSLGLGTAYEQYF. In DNA form, the CDR3 reads TGTGCCAGCAGCTTAGGCCTGGGGACAGCCTACGAGCAGTACTTC.

The CDR3 nucleotides are TGTGCCTGGAGTTTACGGGAGGGTGCAGATACGCAGTATTTT. Translation gives CAWSLREGADTQYF. V is TRBV30 and J is TRBJ2-3, with TRBD2 matching over 8 bases. Unmatched junction bases numbered 5, after V lost 2 bases and J lost 4 bases. The CDR3 totals 14 residues. CDR1 is GTSNPN and CDR2 is SVGIG in the germline V gene (reference sequence).

V gene TRBV15 combines with J gene TRBJ1-2; 9 bases map to TRBD1. CDR1 is LNHNV and CDR2 is YYDKDF in the germline V gene (reference sequence). The CDR3 loop spans 14 amino acids. With 3 bases clipped from V and 5 bases from J, the junction kept 4 bases outside the gene matches. The CDR3 sequence: CATSRTGGFYGYTF. In DNA, the CDR3 is TGTGCCACCAGCAGGACAGGGGGATTTTATGGCTACACCTTC. Full variable domain (rest looked up from reference TRBV15 and TRBJ1-2): DAMVIQNPRYQVTQFGKPVTLSCSQTLNHNVMYWYQQKSSQAPKLLFHYYDKDFNNEADTPDNFQSRRPNTSFCFLDIRSPGLGDTAMYLCATSRTGGFYGYTFGSGTRLTVV.

This clone was picked up a small number of times. The CDR3 here is CASSPHRGGSTDTQYF. CDR3 bases: TGCGCCAGCAGCCCGCACCGCGGCGGGAGTACAGATACGCAGTATTTT. The genes are TRBV4-1 and TRBJ2-3; TRBD2 aligns across 7 bases. Germline CDR1 MGHRA, CDR2 YSYEKL. This CDR3 spans 16 amino acids. V lost 4 bases, J lost 3 bases, and 10 bases stayed unmatched.

This clone has only a few counts. The V call is TRBV4-2, the J call TRBJ1-1; tentative D call: TRBD1 (5 bases). With 3 bases removed from V and 3 bases from J, the gap between germline ends came to 14 bases. Germline CDR1 LGHNA, CDR2 YNFKEQ. The CDR3 is 15 amino acids. The CDR3 region is CASSQGKTEDTEAFF. The CDR3 DNA follows: TGTGCCAGCAGCCAGGGGAAGACAGAAGACACTGAAGCTTTCTTT.

The chain joins TRBV30 to TRBJ1-5; TRBD1 matches at 7 bases. This CDR3 is built from 15 residues. The V and J ends lost 0 bases and 3 bases, in that order; junction bases with no gene match: 5. CDR1 is GTSNPN and CDR2 is SVGIG in the germline V gene (reference sequence). CDR3 nucleotides: TGTGCCTGGAGTGTTCAGGGACAGTACAATCAGCCCCAGCATTTT. Its protein product is CAWSVQGQYNQPQHF. Full variable domain (rest looked up from reference TRBV30 and TRBJ1-5): SQTIHQWPATLVQPVGSPLSLECTVEGTSNPNLYWYRQAAGRGLQLLFYSVGIGQISSEVPQNLSASRPQDRQFILSSKKLLLSDSGFYLCAWSVQGQYNQPQHFGDGTRLSIL.

The rearrangement links TRBV19 to TRBJ2-1; D is possibly TRBD1 (6 bases). The V gene lost 3 bases and the J gene lost 2 bases, with 11 bases spanning the gap. The CDR3 extends over 15 amino acids. Germline CDR1 reads LNHDA; CDR2 reads SQIVND (reference sequence). CDR3 coding DNA: TGTGCCAGTAGTATCCAGCAGGGGACCTACAATGAGCAGTTCTTC. Translating it yields CASSIQQGTYNEQFF.

The chain joins TRBV12-5 to TRBJ1-3, with 7 bases fitting TRBD1. V shed 1 base and J 2 bases; nucleotides not matched to a gene: 2. This CDR3 is 15 amino acids long. Per germline, CDR1 LGHNT and CDR2 FRNRAP. CDR3 amino acids: CASGLAGTAGNTIYF. CDR3 nucleotide sequence: TGTGCTAGTGGTTTGGCCGGGACAGCTGGAAACACCATATATTTT.

This clone occurred a few times. The chain employs TRBV30 and TRBJ2-3; TRBD1 is a possible D gene (5 bases). The germline gives CDR1 GTSNPN, CDR2 SVGIG (reference sequence). This CDR3 spans 17 amino acids. The V gene lost 2 bases and the J gene lost 2 bases, with 20 bases spanning the gap. The CDR3 DNA reads as TGTGCCTGGAGTACTCCGATTAGGGGCAGATACACAGATACGCAGTATTTT. Protein sequence: CAWSTPIRGRYTDTQYF.